Below are 30 T cell receptor beta chains sequenced from a single sample in a study of blood T cell repertoires in COVID-19. Repertoires were generated with immunoSEQ multiplex PCR, while TCRdb's copy carries only in-frame clones and drops some. Of a few hundred thousand clones detected, around 89% appear once; the ten largest clones hold 3.5% to 5%. Material for sequencing was PBMCs or T cells enriched from blood (not recorded which). Receptors were obtained from a woman aged 30 to 39 who had recovered from COVID-19.

The chain joins TRBV6-5 to TRBJ2-7, with a tentative D call TRBD2 (6 bases). V was pared by 7 bases and J by 2 bases, with 15 bases between. The germline CDR1 and CDR2 sequences are MNHEY and SVGAGI. The length of the CDR3 is 14 residues. The CDR3 DNA reads TGTGCCAGCACCCTAACCACGGGAGCCTACGAGCAGTACTTC. Residues: CASTLTTGAYEQYF.

The rearrangement uses TRBV7-9 and TRBJ1-1, with unresolved D. Trimming pared 3 bases from V and 0 bases from J, leaving 14 bases between. The CDR3 loop spans 16 amino acids. Germline values: CDR1 SEHNR, CDR2 FQNEAQ (reference sequence). The CDR3 sequence is CASSFSRHLMNTEAFF. The CDR3 DNA reads as TGTGCCAGCAGCTTCTCCCGACACCTCATGAACACTGAAGCTTTCTTT.

The chain uses TRBV18 and TRBJ1-1, with D possibly being TRBD1 (5 bases). Trimming removed 6 bases at V and 1 base at J, with 24 bases between. The germline V gene encodes CDR1 KGHSH and CDR2 LQKENI. The CDR3 runs 18 residues. CDR3 DNA sequence: TGTGCCAGCTCGCTTACCGATTGGGCAGGGCGCAAGAACACTGAAGCTTTCTTT. Amino acids: CASSLTDWAGRKNTEAFF.

This clone was picked up one time. This sequence joins TRBV3-1 (or the pseudogene TRBV3-2) and TRBJ2-1, with D perhaps matching TRBD1 (7 bases). Trimming removed 4 bases at V and 1 base at J, with 11 bases between. The CDR3 length is 15 residues. Germline values: CDR1 LGHDT, CDR2 YNNKEL (reference sequence). This CDR3 reads CASSPRDRSYNEQFF. Here the CDR3 DNA reads TGTGCCAGCAGCCCGCGGGACAGATCCTACAATGAGCAGTTCTTC.

This chain joins TRBV18 and TRBJ2-7, with D tentatively TRBD1 (5 bases). The CDR3 sequence is 15 residues long. Germline CDR1 KGHSH, CDR2 LQKENI. Trimming shortened V by 6 bases and J by 0 bases, and 15 bases separated the two germline ends. CDR3 in DNA: TGTGCCAGCTCCCCAGGACACTCAAGCTCCTACGAGCAGTACTTC. Its translation is CASSPGHSSSYEQYF.

There are a few counts of this clone. The chain couples TRBV19 to TRBJ2-1; 9 bases are a match to TRBD2. In germline, CDR1 is LNHDA, CDR2 SQIVND (reference sequence). Trimming took 1 base from V and 9 from J; bases not matched to a gene: 1. This CDR3 is built from 13 residues. The CDR3 nucleotides are TGTGCCAGTAGTATAGGGCGGGAGGGTGAGCAGTTCTTC. As protein: CASSIGREGEQFF.

V and J are TRBV5-4 and TRBJ1-1, with D perhaps TRBD1 (6 bases). This CDR3 contains 16 residues. Germline V lookup: CDR1 SGHNT, CDR2 YYREEE (reference sequence). V gave up 4 bases and J gave up 5 bases, with 21 bases separating them. CDR3 sequence (DNA): TGTGCCAGCAGCCCTGGGGGCGGGGGAGTGGGGACTGAAGCTTTCTTT. Translated: CASSPGGGGVGTEAFF.

The chain combines TRBV28 with TRBJ2-1; 10 nucleotides line up with TRBD2. Trimming at V came to 5 bases and at J to 4 bases, leaving 2 bases not matched to a gene. This CDR3 region has 14 residues. CDR1 and CDR2 (germline): MDHEN, SYDVKM. CDR3 nucleotides: TGTGCCAGCAGTCGGACTAGCGGATACAATGAGCAGTTCTTC. Translation: CASSRTSGYNEQFF.

This chain links TRBV5-4 with TRBJ2-2; 16 nucleotides align to TRBD2. V lost 4 bases, J lost 4 bases, and 7 bases stayed unmatched. This CDR3 contains 18 residues. CDR1 SGHNT and CDR2 YYREEE come from the germline V gene (reference sequence). Written as DNA, the CDR3 is TGTGCCAGCAGCGCGGGACTAGCGGGAGGGCGGGCCACCGGGGAGCTGTTTTTT. This encodes CASSAGLAGGRATGELFF.

V gene TRBV27 combines with J gene TRBJ1-1, with no clear D. With 2 bases removed from V and 8 bases from J, the gap between germline ends came to 12 bases. Germline CDR1 is MNHEY and CDR2 is SMNVEV (reference sequence). The CDR3 has 13 residues. CDR3: CASSLKLRGEAFF. The CDR3 nucleotides are TGTGCCAGCAGTTTAAAATTGAGAGGGGAAGCTTTCTTT.

The rearrangement joins TRBV19 to TRBJ1-1; D ambiguous. Deletions cut 1 base from V and 9 bases from J, with 12 bases between. Germline CDR1 and CDR2: LNHDA and SQIVND (reference sequence). There are 13 residues in the CDR3. CDR3 sequence (DNA): TGTGCCAGTAGTATAGGAGAGGGTTCGAAAGCTTTCTTT. Translating gives CASSIGEGSKAFF.

The chain employs TRBV5-4 and TRBJ2-3; D might be TRBD1 (6 bases). Germline assignment: CDR1 SGHNT and CDR2 YYREEE (reference sequence). Trimming cost V 4 bases and J 3 bases, with 12 bases left between them. CDR3 size: 14 residues. CDR3 in amino acids: CASSTPQGTDTQYF. In DNA form, the CDR3 reads TGTGCCAGCAGCACCCCGCAGGGGACAGATACGCAGTATTTT. The full variable domain, with the rest looked up from reference TRBV5-4 and TRBJ2-3, is ETGVTQSPTHLIKTRGQQVTLRCSSQSGHNTVSWYQQALGQGPQFIFQYYREEENGRGNFPPRFSGLQFPNYSSELNVNALELDDSALYLCASSTPQGTDTQYFGPGTRLTVL.

This chain uses TRBV15 with TRBJ2-3; D might be TRBD2 (6 bases). The CDR3 has 13 amino acids. V lost 1 base, J lost 5 bases, and 7 bases lay in between. Germline CDR1 is LNHNV and CDR2 is YYDKDF (reference sequence). The CDR3 region is CATSRGSGDTQYF. The CDR3, as DNA: TGTGCCACCAGCAGAGGTAGCGGAGATACGCAGTATTTT. Looking up the rest from reference TRBV15 and TRBJ2-3 gives the full variable domain: DAMVIQNPRYQVTQFGKPVTLSCSQTLNHNVMYWYQQKSSQAPKLLFHYYDKDFNNEADTPDNFQSRRPNTSFCFLDIRSPGLGDTAMYLCATSRGSGDTQYFGPGTRLTVL.

The chain joins TRBV7-2 to TRBJ1-2, with D perhaps TRBD1 (5 bases). Germline V gives CDR1 SGHTA, CDR2 FQGNSA. The CDR3 loop spans 11 amino acids. V lost 7 bases and J 8 bases, leaving 11 bases between the germline ends. CDR3 DNA: TGTGCCAGCACACAGGCTGAGGGCTACACCTTC. Residues: CASTQAEGYTF.

The V call is TRBV24-1, the J call TRBJ2-1; D is possibly TRBD2 (6 bases). Looked up from germline, CDR1 is KGHDR and CDR2 is SFDVKD. V was cut by 0 bases and J by 7 bases, with 15 bases left in between. This CDR3 comprises 16 residues. CDR3 protein: CATSDLLPGARNEQFF. DNA of the CDR3: TGTGCCACCAGTGATTTGCTACCGGGAGCCCGGAATGAGCAGTTCTTC.

Turning to this clone: Within the sample, other DNA sequences also encode this same CDR3. The chain employs TRBV5-1 and TRBJ1-1, with 9 positions matching TRBD1. The CDR3 spans 15 residues. The V and J ends lost 4 bases and 0 bases, in that order; junction bases with no gene match: 4. Looked up from germline, CDR1 is SGHRS and CDR2 is YFSETQ. CDR3 sequence reads: CASSPGQGLNTEAFF. In DNA form, the CDR3 reads TGCGCCAGCAGCCCTGGACAGGGGCTGAACACTGAAGCTTTCTTT.

The rearrangement joins TRBV5-8 to TRBJ1-3; no firm D call. Germline V CDR1 and CDR2: SGHTS, YDEGEE. The CDR3 sequence is 15 residues long. V lost 6 bases to trimming and J lost 0 bases, with 13 bases between them. CDR3 nucleotide sequence: TGTGCCAGCACCCACCCGATCTACTCTGGAAACACCATATATTTT. This encodes CASTHPIYSGNTIYF.

The count of this clone is one. This chain connects TRBV5-1 to TRBJ2-7; D possibly corresponds to TRBD1 (6 bases). The length of the CDR3 is 14 residues. The germline gives CDR1 SGHRS, CDR2 YFSETQ. Trimming left V 4 bases short and J 3 bases short, with 14 bases between. The CDR3 protein is CASSRLGHDYEQYF. In DNA form, the CDR3 reads TGCGCCAGCAGCAGGTTGGGACACGACTACGAGCAGTACTTC.

The chain combines TRBV28 with TRBJ1-1; the D gene is possibly TRBD1 (5 bases). V lost 2 bases and J 6 bases, leaving 13 bases between the germline ends. CDR1 and CDR2 (germline): MDHEN, SYDVKM. This CDR3 region has 14 residues. CDR3 amino acids: CASSLISTRAEAFF. The CDR3 coding sequence is TGTGCCAGCAGTTTAATATCAACCAGGGCTGAAGCTTTCTTT.

The chain is built from TRBV28 and TRBJ1-5; perhaps TRBD1 as D (5 bases). Trimming cost V 6 bases and J 3 bases, with 12 bases left between them. CDR3 length: 14 amino acids. Germline values: CDR1 MDHEN, CDR2 SYDVKM. CDR3 region: CASSPDRFNQPQHF. The CDR3 bases are TGTGCCAGCAGCCCCGACAGATTCAATCAGCCCCAGCATTTT. Using reference TRBV28 and TRBJ1-5 for the parts outside the CDR3, the full variable domain is DVKVTQSSRYLVKRTGEKVFLECVQDMDHENMFWYRQDPGLGLRLIYFSYDVKMKEKGDIPEGYSVSREKKERFSLILESASTNQTSMYLCASSPDRFNQPQHFGDGTRLSIL.

This rearrangement joins TRBV19 to TRBJ1-1, with D unresolved. The CDR3 is 14 amino acids. Germline V CDR1 and CDR2: LNHDA, SQIVND (reference sequence). V lost 5 bases, J lost 0 bases, and 10 bases lay in between. CDR3 DNA sequence: TGTGCCAGTAGTTGGAGCAGTGTGAACACTGAAGCTTTCTTT. The encoded protein is CASSWSSVNTEAFF.

V usage is TRBV7-6 and J usage is TRBJ2-3, with D perhaps matching TRBD2 (5 bases). V lost 6 bases and J 0 bases, leaving 13 bases between the germline ends. The CDR3 has 15 amino acids. CDR1 SGHVS and CDR2 FNYEAQ come from the germline V gene. CDR3 in DNA: TGTGCCAGCAGACAATCTAGCTCTAGCACAGATACGCAGTATTTT. Encoded protein: CASRQSSSSTDTQYF.

J is TRBJ1-5 and V is TRBV6-5; D is perhaps TRBD1 (6 bases). The CDR3 extends over 13 amino acids. With 6 bases removed from V and 1 base from J, the gap between germline ends came to 7 bases. Per the germline V gene, CDR1 is MNHEY and CDR2 is SVGAGI. The CDR3 bases are TGTGCCAGCAGGGACAGAAGCAATCAGCCCCAGCATTTT. Translating it yields CASRDRSNQPQHF.

Only a few counts were recorded for this clone. The chain employs TRBV10-3 and TRBJ1-2; 7 bases match TRBD1. CDR3 length: 12 residues. Germline V gives CDR1 ENHRY, CDR2 SYGVKD. V lost 10 bases and J lost 2; bases outside the gene matches: 4. DNA of the CDR3: TGTGCCACCCGACAGGGCAACTATGGCTACACCTTC. Translating gives CATRQGNYGYTF.

Only one count was recorded for this clone. The genes are TRBV7-9 and TRBJ1-4; weak D call: TRBD1 (5 bases). V lost 5 bases to trimming and J lost 6 bases, with 13 bases between them. Germline CDR1 is SEHNR and CDR2 is FQNEAQ (reference sequence). The CDR3 is 14 amino acids. The CDR3, as DNA: TGTGCCAGCAGCCCCCCAGGGAGGGATGAAAAACTGTTTTTT. Its protein is CASSPPGRDEKLFF.

The chain employs TRBV9 and TRBJ2-1, with no clear D. Deletions cut 0 bases from V and 5 bases from J, with 6 bases between. Per germline, CDR1 SGDLS and CDR2 YYNGEE. The CDR3 runs 13 residues. This CDR3 is CASSVGHNNEQFF. The CDR3 DNA is TGTGCCAGCAGCGTAGGACACAACAATGAGCAGTTCTTC.

The chain combines TRBV6-5 with TRBJ2-7; TRBD1 matches 11 bases. This CDR3 region has 14 residues. The junction had 4 bases not matched to a gene; V was cut back by 6 bases and J by 3 bases. Germline CDR1 and CDR2: MNHEY and SVGAGI. The CDR3 nucleotides are TGTGCCAGCAGGCTGGGACAGGGGGACTACGAGCAGTACTTC. The encoded protein is CASRLGQGDYEQYF.

This sequence joins TRBV9 and TRBJ1-4; 9 bases are shared with TRBD1. After removal of 3 bases from V and 4 bases from J, the junction contained 4 bases not matched to a gene. The germline V gene has CDR1 SGDLS and CDR2 YYNGEE. This CDR3 has 15 amino acids. The CDR3 DNA follows: TGTGCCAGCAGCGAGACAGGGGGAATTAATGAAAAACTGTTTTTT. Translation gives CASSETGGINEKLFF.

This clone appeared a single time. This chain connects TRBV14 to TRBJ1-2, with D possibly being TRBD1 (5 bases). Germline V gene data show CDR1 as SGHDN and CDR2 as FVKESK. This CDR3 region has 15 residues. V was clipped by 0 bases and J by 7 bases, with 15 bases between them. CDR3: CASSQDSRAGIGYTF. The CDR3 DNA sequence: TGTGCCAGCAGCCAAGATTCCAGGGCGGGGATTGGCTACACCTTC.

The chain uses TRBV7-8 and TRBJ2-7; the D is unclear. Germline lookup yields CDR1 SGHVS and CDR2 FQNEAQ. V lost 5 bases to trimming and J lost 4 bases, with 21 bases between them. This CDR3 region has 16 residues. CDR3 bases: TGTGCCAGCAGCCCGCCCAGTCGCCACCAACCTTACGAGCAGTACTTC. Translation gives CASSPPSRHQPYEQYF.